Each of the 22 T cell receptor beta chains below was sequenced from the same sample in a study of post-analysis software for immune sequencing data (dated by TCRdb to between 2014 and 2016). Findings and caveats that apply to the study as a whole: Patients showed significantly higher frequencies than controls for several TRBV segments, among them TRBV5-6, TRBV5-1 and TRBV20-1.

Library construction relied on PCR. The reads were generated on an Illumina HiSeq 2500. To reduce PCR and sequencing biases, unique molecular identifiers were incorporated into the TCR beta cDNA libraries. Clones were called with MiXCR by TCRdb after fastp trimmed the public reads at Q25, and only in-frame beta chains were retained. Each record represents a unique CDR3 protein, reported with the most common genes and DNA among its rows. The sample table contains hundreds of thousands of distinct CDR3 sequences; only one count was recorded for approximately 60% of them. Clones ranked in the top ten supply 10% to 12% of the sample. Their cognate antigens are unknown. The material sequenced was blood. These receptors were collected from a girl aged 2 to 9 with multiple sclerosis.

This chain uses TRBV5-5 with TRBJ2-2; 10 bases are a match to TRBD1. V trimming: 5 bases; J trimming: 5 bases; junction bases outside the gene matches: 6. Germline V gene lookup returns CDR1 SGHKS and CDR2 YYEKEE (reference sequence). The CDR3 loop spans 15 amino acids. CDR3 bases: TGTGCCAGCAGAACCGGGACAGGGGTTACCGGGGAGCTGTTTTTT. Protein: CASRTGTGVTGELFF.

The rearrangement links TRBV6-1 to TRBJ2-3; D gene uncertain. This CDR3 is 14 amino acids long. The germline V gene has CDR1 MNHNS and CDR2 SASEGT. The V and J ends lost 3 bases and 1 base respectively, with 8 bases between them. For the CDR3, the DNA is TGTGCCAGCAGTGAGCAGGCTGGCACAGATACGCAGTATTTT. This translates into CASSEQAGTDTQYF.

V usage is TRBV10-3 and J usage is TRBJ2-3, with TRBD2 as a possible D gene (6 bases). V was pared by 8 bases and J by 7 bases, with 22 bases between. Germline values: CDR1 ENHRY, CDR2 SYGVKD. This CDR3 region has 15 residues. The CDR3 region has the DNA TGTGCCATCTCAAGCCGGGGCGGGACGACAAATACGCAGTATTTT. It encodes CAISSRGGTTNTQYF.

J is TRBJ2-7 and V is TRBV4-1; D remains ambiguous. This CDR3 contains 15 residues. Germline CDR1 and CDR2: MGHRA and YSYEKL. V lost 4 bases and J 0 bases, leaving 13 bases between the germline ends. DNA of the CDR3: TGCGCCAGCAGCCGAGTAAAGGATAGCTCCTACGAGCAGTACTTC. Protein: CASSRVKDSSYEQYF.

CDR3 sequence reads: CATSGRGQGLTEAFF. The CDR3 DNA reads as TGTGCCACCTCCGGGCGAGGGCAGGGCTTAACTGAAGCTTTCTTT. V gene TRBV25-1 combines with J gene TRBJ1-1, with D tentatively TRBD1 (5 bases). Trimming shortened V by 10 bases and J by 5 bases, and 23 bases separated the two germline ends. CDR1 is MGHDK and CDR2 is SYGVNS in the germline V gene. This CDR3 is 15 amino acids long.

The chain recombines TRBV11-2 with TRBJ1-2; D not certain. Trimming stripped 5 bases from V and 4 bases from J, with 14 bases between. This CDR3 has 14 residues. Germline lookup yields CDR1 SGHAT and CDR2 FQNNGV. This CDR3 reads CASSLYSLPYGYTF. In nucleotides, the CDR3 is TGTGCCAGCAGCCTATACTCATTGCCCTATGGCTACACCTTC. Drawing the rest from reference TRBV11-2 and TRBJ1-2, the complete variable domain is EAGVAQSPRYKIIEKRQSVAFWCNPISGHATLYWYQQILGQGPKLLIQFQNNGVVDDSQLPKDRFSAERLKGVDSTLKIQPAKLEDSAVYLCASSLYSLPYGYTFGSGTRLTVV.

J is TRBJ1-4 and V is TRBV5-1, with TRBD1 matching over 9 bases. The germline V gene encodes CDR1 SGHRS and CDR2 YFSETQ. The ends lost 4 bases at V and 5 bases at J; junction bases unmatched: 6. The CDR3 extends over 15 amino acids. In DNA, the CDR3 is TGCGCCAGCAGCGTGGACAGGGGCTCAAATGAAAAACTGTTTTTT. This translates into CASSVDRGSNEKLFF.

This clonotype occurred many times. One end of the junction varies from germline; a read error may be responsible. The V call is TRBV5-1, the J call TRBJ2-1; D is uncertain. This CDR3 contains 14 residues. Germline-derived CDR1 and CDR2 are SGHRS and YFSETQ. In nucleotides, the CDR3 is TGTGCCAGCAGCTTAGCCGCCAGCTACAATGAGCAGTTCTTC. It translates to CASSLAASYNEQFF.

The chain employs TRBV18 and TRBJ2-7; 7 nucleotides agree with TRBD2. CDR1 and CDR2 (germline): KGHSH, LQKENI. CDR3 length: 15 residues. V was clipped by 0 bases and J by 4 bases; unmatched bases: 6. The CDR3 loop reads CASSPPSVGGYEQYF. The CDR3 nucleotides are TGTGCCAGCTCACCACCGTCGGTGGGGGGGTACGAGCAGTACTTC.

V gene TRBV11-2 combines with J gene TRBJ2-3; no clear D. Between the trimmed V and J ends, which lost 0 bases and 3 bases, there was a span of 7 bases. The CDR3 covers 14 residues. Germline V gene sequence: CDR1 SGHAT, CDR2 FQNNGV. The CDR3 loop is CASSLDPWTDTQYF. The CDR3, as DNA: TGTGCCAGCAGCTTAGATCCGTGGACAGATACGCAGTATTTT.

V usage is TRBV29-1 and J usage is TRBJ2-2; 9 bases are shared with TRBD1. Trimming at V came to 7 bases and at J to 6 bases, leaving 0 bases not matched to a gene. Germline CDR1 reads SQVTM; CDR2 reads ANQGSEA. This CDR3 contains 11 residues. CDR3 sequence (DNA): TGCAGCGGGACAGGGGCCGGGGAGCTGTTTTTT. Encoded protein: CSGTGAGELFF.

This chain connects TRBV11-1 to TRBJ2-1, with D perhaps TRBD2 (6 bases). The CDR3 runs 17 residues. V was clipped by 5 bases and J by 4 bases, with 21 bases between them. Looked up from germline, CDR1 is SGHAT and CDR2 is FQDESV (reference sequence). Here the CDR3 reads CASSPRRAGGLYNEQFF. Written as DNA, the CDR3 is TGTGCCAGCAGCCCCCGGAGGGCGGGTGGCTTATACAATGAGCAGTTCTTC.

J is TRBJ2-1 and V is TRBV4-3; no clear D gene. CDR1 and CDR2 from the germline V gene are LGHNA and YSLEER. Between the trimmed V and J ends, which lost 2 bases and 3 bases, there was a span of 11 bases. This CDR3 spans 15 amino acids. In DNA form, the CDR3 reads TGCGCCAGCAGCCAACCAAGCGCCGGCTACAATGAGCAGTTCTTC. This gives the protein CASSQPSAGYNEQFF.

The V gene is TRBV19, the J gene TRBJ2-1, with D possibly being TRBD1 (5 bases). Trimming shortened V by 6 bases and J by 5 bases, and 11 bases separated the two germline ends. The CDR3 has 13 residues. CDR1 and CDR2 from the germline V gene are LNHDA and SQIVND (reference sequence). The CDR3 protein is CASRQGNNNEQFF. The CDR3 bases are TGTGCCAGTAGGCAGGGCAATAACAATGAGCAGTTCTTC.

Only one count was recorded for this clonotype. The chain combines TRBV29-1 with TRBJ2-1, with 10 nucleotides matching TRBD1. Trimming removed 7 bases from V and 6 bases from J; junction bases left unmatched: 6. Germline CDR1 reads SQVTM; CDR2 reads ANQGSEA. This CDR3 contains 13 residues. In DNA, the CDR3 is TGCAGCGCCTATGGACAGGGGGGCAATGAGCAGTTCTTC. This codes for CSAYGQGGNEQFF.

Concerning this clonotype: The final CDR3 position lacks the conserved phenylalanine or tryptophan, pointing to a likely read error. The rearrangement joins TRBV12-3 or TRBV12-4 to TRBJ2-1; 7 nucleotides align to TRBD1. This CDR3 region has 14 residues. With 3 bases clipped from V and 7 bases from J, the junction kept 6 bases outside the gene matches. DNA of the CDR3: TGTGCCAGCAGTTTGTACAGGGGCAGGAATGAGCAGTTCTTG. It yields the protein CASSLYRGRNEQFL.

The chain joins TRBV2 to TRBJ2-7; 11 bases line up with TRBD2. CDR1 and CDR2 from the germline V gene are SNHLY and FYNNEI. The CDR3 sequence is 14 residues long. J lost 6 bases, V lost 5 bases, and 6 bases had no gene match. CDR3 in amino acids: CASSQTSGTSEQYF. The CDR3 coding sequence is TGTGCCAGCAGTCAGACTAGCGGGACCTCCGAGCAGTACTTC. The complete variable domain, with remaining parts taken from reference TRBV2 and TRBJ2-7, reads EPEVTQTPSHQVTQMGQEVILRCVPISNHLYFYWYRQILGQKVEFLVSFYNNEISEKSEIFDDQFSVERPDGSNFTLKIRSTKLEDSAMYFCASSQTSGTSEQYFGPGTRLTVT.

V is TRBV20-1 and J is TRBJ2-1; unclear D gene. Trimming pared 3 bases from V and 7 bases from J, leaving 10 bases between. The CDR3 is 12 amino acids. Germline V gene lookup returns CDR1 DFQATT and CDR2 SNEGSKA (reference sequence). This CDR3 reads CSARALGNEQFF. For the CDR3, the DNA is TGCAGTGCTAGGGCCCTAGGTAATGAGCAGTTCTTC.

The chain carries TRBV28 and TRBJ2-5; 12 bases are shared with TRBD2. Per the germline V gene, CDR1 is MDHEN and CDR2 is SYDVKM. V gave up 6 bases and J gave up 3 bases; unmatched junction bases: 2. The CDR3 is made up of 14 amino acids. CDR3 DNA sequence: TGTGCCAGCAGCCCTAGCGGGGGGGAAGAGACCCAGTACTTC. It yields the protein CASSPSGGEETQYF.

This clonotype was counted a few times. The V and J genes are TRBV2 and TRBJ2-1; D possibly corresponds to TRBD1 (5 bases). V gave up 0 bases and J gave up 9 bases, with 9 bases separating them. CDR3 length: 13 residues. CDR1 and CDR2 from the germline V gene are SNHLY and FYNNEI. The CDR3 region is CASSEAWGGEQFF. Written as DNA, the CDR3 is TGTGCCAGCAGTGAAGCGTGGGGCGGTGAGCAGTTCTTC.

This sequence joins TRBV5-6 and TRBJ2-1, with D unresolved. CDR1 is SGHDT, CDR2 YYEEEE, per germline. Between the trimmed V and J ends, which lost 2 bases and 8 bases, there was a span of 8 bases. The CDR3 extends over 12 amino acids. DNA of the CDR3: TGTGCCAGCAGCTTAAATCTGGATGAGCAGTTCTTC. This translates into CASSLNLDEQFF.

The CDR3 DNA reads as TGCAGCGTTGTTGATACTAGCCCCTCCTACGAGCAGTACTTC. Amino acids: CSVVDTSPSYEQYF. The chain couples TRBV29-1 to TRBJ2-7, with a tentative D call TRBD2 (6 bases). Per the germline V gene, CDR1 is SQVTM and CDR2 is ANQGSEA. V dropped 4 bases and J dropped 0 bases, with 13 bases sitting between them. This CDR3 contains 14 residues.